Listed below are T cell receptor beta chains from one sample, sequenced in a study of T cell responses to AZD1222 COVID-19 vaccine. TCRdb's copy holds only in-frame clones and misses some; the assay was immunoSEQ multiplex PCR. The data show some 150,000 clones, with just over 90% seen just once and 3.4% held by the top ten. The sequencing used peripheral blood, collected on day 0 of AZD1222 vaccination. Receptors originate from an adult in good health. CDR3s include the opening cysteine and the closing phenylalanine or tryptophan. Each record gives: CDR3 protein, CDR3 DNA, clone size, CDR3 length, J gene, V gene, D gene. A D gene is named only where the DNA matches it firmly. Clone size appears in some rows only: once, few, many, or a class for an expanded clone.

CSGRYGEKLFF TGCAGCGGACGGTACGGTGAAAAACTGTTTTTT - 11 TRBJ1-4 TRBV29-1 -
CASSMGAGNTEAFF TGTGCCAGCAGTATGGGGGCCGGGAACACTGAAGCTTTCTTT - 14 TRBJ1-1 TRBV2 -
CSASPVRALQETQYF TGCAGTGCTAGTCCCGTCCGAGCCCTCCAAGAGACCCAGTACTTC once 15 TRBJ2-5 TRBV20-1 -
CASSPYRGHGYTF TGTGCCAGCAGTCCGTACAGGGGGCATGGCTACACCTTC - 13 TRBJ1-2 TRBV12-3/TRBV12-4 TRBD1
CASSYSGTDKGYTF TGTGCCAGCAGTTACTCCGGGACAGATAAGGGCTACACCTTC - 14 TRBJ1-2 TRBV6-2/TRBV6-3 TRBD1
CASSPGASSGNTIYF TGCGCCAGCAGCCCGGGTGCCAGTTCAGGAAACACCATATATTTT few 15 TRBJ1-3 TRBV5-1 -
CASSRHIGRGFEKLFF TGTGCCAGCAGTCGACATATAGGCAGGGGTTTTGAAAAACTGTTTTTT - 16 TRBJ1-4 TRBV6-2/TRBV6-3 -
CASSLSMAASTNSPLHF TGTGCCAGCAGCTTGTCTATGGCAGCTTCTACGAATTCACCCCTCCACTTT - 17 TRBJ1-6 TRBV5-4 -
CASSPGGQVGSYEQYF TGTGCCAGCTCACCGGGGGGACAGGTAGGCTCCTACGAGCAGTACTTC - 16 TRBJ2-7 TRBV18 TRBD1
CASSRTQETQYF TGTGCCAGCAGCCGAACCCAAGAGACCCAGTACTTC - 12 TRBJ2-5 TRBV7-2 -
CASSVTGGHSNQPQHF TGTGCCAGCAGCGTTACAGGAGGGCATAGCAATCAGCCCCAGCATTTT - 16 TRBJ1-5 TRBV7-2 -
CASSYTDRDGSPLHF TGTGCCAGCAGTTACACGGACAGGGACGGTTCACCCCTCCACTTT - 15 TRBJ1-6 TRBV6-5 TRBD1
CATTQLNTEAFF TGCGCCACCACACAGTTGAACACTGAAGCTTTCTTT - 12 TRBJ1-1 TRBV10-2 -
CASSLGQRNTEAFF TGTGCCAGCAGCTTAGGACAGCGCAACACTGAAGCTTTCTTT - 14 TRBJ1-1 TRBV7-8 -
CASSESGYNQPQHF TGTGCCAGCAGTGAATCAGGATACAATCAGCCCCAGCATTTT - 14 TRBJ1-5 TRBV25-1 -
CASSEDRGRAGELFF TGTGCCAGCAGTGAGGACAGGGGCCGGGCCGGGGAGCTGTTTTTT - 15 TRBJ2-2 TRBV6-1 TRBD1
CASSGGLQGTNEAFF TGCGCCAGCAGCGGCGGACTACAGGGAACCAATGAAGCTTTCTTT - 15 TRBJ1-1 TRBV5-1 -
CASSYRTGNNQPQHF TGTGCCAGCAGCTATCGGACAGGGAACAATCAGCCCCAGCATTTT - 15 TRBJ1-5 TRBV6-6 TRBD1
CASSVVTEKQGRSNQPQHF TGTGCCAGCAGCGTAGTGACCGAAAAACAGGGTAGGAGCAATCAGCCCCAGCATTTT - 19 TRBJ1-5 TRBV9 -
CASRGGTSGSYEQYF TGTGCCAGCAGAGGGGGGACTAGCGGATCCTACGAGCAGTACTTC - 15 TRBJ2-7 TRBV7-9 TRBD2
CASSSLLSTDTQYF TGCGCCAGCAGCTCCTTACTGAGCACAGATACGCAGTATTTT - 14 TRBJ2-3 TRBV5-1 -
CASSLNSAQETQYF TGTGCCAGCAGCTTAAATTCAGCTCAAGAGACCCAGTACTTC - 14 TRBJ2-5 TRBV7-9 -
CASSEGTGGVGTEAFF TGTGCCAGCAGTGAAGGGACAGGGGGCGTGGGCACTGAAGCTTTCTTT few 16 TRBJ1-1 TRBV2 TRBD1
CASSFNTGELFF TGTGCCAGCAGTTTCAACACCGGGGAGCTGTTTTTT - 12 TRBJ2-2 TRBV12-3/TRBV12-4 -
CASSIPRGGTNEQFF TGTGCCAGTAGTATTCCTCGGGGGGGCACCAATGAGCAGTTCTTC once 15 TRBJ2-1 TRBV19 TRBD2
CASSPSGTSGGPYTQYF TGTGCCAGCAGCCCGTCCGGGACTAGCGGGGGGCCCTATACGCAGTATTTT - 17 TRBJ2-3 TRBV5-4 TRBD2
CASSLISGLANYGYTF TGTGCCAGCAGCTTAATCAGTGGGCTAGCTAACTATGGCTACACCTTC - 16 TRBJ1-2 TRBV7-8 -
CASSSIGRNTEAFF TGTGCCAGCAGCTCAATTGGACGGAACACTGAAGCTTTCTTT - 14 TRBJ1-1 TRBV28 -
CASSLVGATQETQYF TGTGCCAGCAGCTTGGTGGGAGCGACGCAAGAGACCCAGTACTTC - 15 TRBJ2-5 TRBV5-6 -
CASSLGLVGEQFF TGTGCCAGCAGCTTAGGACTAGTAGGTGAGCAGTTCTTC - 13 TRBJ2-1 TRBV11-1 -
CASSRDSSTDTQYF TGTGCCAGCAGTCGGGACAGTAGCACAGATACGCAGTATTTT - 14 TRBJ2-3 TRBV6-5 TRBD1
CAWSGLIAGGQDTQYF TGTGCCTGGAGTGGCCTTATAGCGGGGGGGCAAGATACGCAGTATTTT - 16 TRBJ2-3 TRBV30 TRBD2
CASSPSWKGRHEQYF TGTGCCAGCAGCCCGTCGTGGAAGGGGCGACACGAGCAGTACTTC - 15 TRBJ2-7 TRBV7-9 -
CASSRTSGGAGTQYF TGTGCCAGCAGCCGCACTAGCGGGGGGGCCGGGACGCAGTATTTT - 15 TRBJ2-3 TRBV6-2/TRBV6-3 TRBD2
CASSQDAARGRQPQHF TGTGCCAGCAGCCAAGATGCGGCCAGGGGCCGACAGCCCCAGCATTTT - 16 TRBJ1-5 TRBV4-2 -
CASSLSASWVEQYF TGTGCCAGCAGTTTATCGGCTAGTTGGGTTGAGCAGTACTTC - 14 TRBJ2-7 TRBV27 -
CASSPSISNQPQHF TGTGCCAGCAGCCCCAGTATTAGCAATCAGCCCCAGCATTTT - 14 TRBJ1-5 TRBV2 -
CASSFPGGYGYTF TGTGCCAGCAGTTTCCCAGGCGGCTATGGCTACACCTTC - 13 TRBJ1-2 TRBV27 -